The present entry profiles one TCR beta chain with its context. The antigen remains undetermined. The entry originates in a study of PD-1 blockade in classical Hodgkin lymphoma. Study findings and constraints: The origin of the repertoire differences remains undefined, with disease activity or prior therapy as possible causes. CD4+ TCR diversity, unlike CD8+, climbed significantly by C4D1.

Trimming removed 0 bases from V and 2 bases from J, with 14 bases in between. There are 16 residues in the CDR3. The germline V gene encodes CDR1 SGHTA and CDR2 FQGNSA. Produced via immunoSEQ multiplex PCR; TCRdb's table is partial and in-frame only. The table lists 20,000 to 25,000 clones, approximately 79% of them singletons, with about 3.1% in the top ten. Time point denoted: cycle 4 day 1 (C4D1), after five to seven weeks of nivolumab. Relapse after autologous stem cell transplantation occurred in every patient, and brentuximab vedotin exposure varied. CD4+ T cells were purified from thawed PBMCs by magnetic negative selection.

The source is a human donor with classical Hodgkin lymphoma. The chain is built from TRBV7-2 and TRBJ2-7; D may match TRBD1 or TRBD2 (5 bases each). Material: CD4+ T cells from blood, obtained before the fourth cycle of nivolumab. The CDR3 is CASSLASGGTPYEQYF. The CDR3 coding sequence is TGTGCCAGCAGCTTAGCCAGTGGTGGGACCCCCTACGAGCAGTACTTC.